Below, 10 T cell receptor beta chains from the same sample are listed, as sequenced in a study of T cell responses to AZD1222 COVID-19 vaccine. Clones were read by immunoSEQ multiplex PCR, and TCRdb kept only the in-frame ones, dropping some. The data show approximately 80,000 clones, approximately 86% seen once. The specimen comprised peripheral blood, sampled on day 0 of MenACWY control vaccination. Every receptor here comes from an adult in good health.

The chain carries TRBV7-2 and TRBJ1-2; D is unclear. From germline, CDR1 is SGHTA and CDR2 FQGNSA. The CDR3 is made up of 13 amino acids. Trimming cost V 5 bases and J 6 bases, with 13 bases left between them. The CDR3 coding sequence is TGTGCCAGCAGCATCTCCCCGGACGATGGCTACACCTTC. Protein: CASSISPDDGYTF.

The chain is built from TRBV27 and TRBJ1-6; no reliable D call. Per the germline V gene, CDR1 is MNHEY and CDR2 is SMNVEV (reference sequence). V was pared by 7 bases and J by 1 base, with 14 bases between. This CDR3 is 16 amino acids long. Here the CDR3 reads CASTPSPQSYNSPLHF. CDR3 coding DNA: TGTGCCAGCACCCCAAGCCCTCAATCCTATAATTCACCCCTCCACTTT.

CDR3 coding DNA: TGTGCCTGGAACCATAAGGGGACAGATACGCAGTATTTT. Translated: CAWNHKGTDTQYF. The chain carries TRBV30 and TRBJ2-3; TRBD1 is a possible D gene (5 bases). This CDR3 spans 13 amino acids. The germline gives CDR1 GTSNPN, CDR2 SVGIG (reference sequence). Trimming pared 4 bases from V and 3 bases from J, leaving 11 bases between. The variable domain in full, with the rest retrieved from reference TRBV30 and TRBJ2-3, is SQTIHQWPATLVQPVGSPLSLECTVEGTSNPNLYWYRQAAGRGLQLLFYSVGIGQISSEVPQNLSASRPQDRQFILSSKKLLLSDSGFYLCAWNHKGTDTQYFGPGTRLTVL.

The gene calls are TRBV4-3 and TRBJ1-1, with TRBD1 matching over 8 bases. The CDR3 totals 18 residues. The V and J ends lost 0 bases and 2 bases, in that order; junction bases with no gene match: 11. CDR1 and CDR2 (germline): LGHNA, YSLEER. The CDR3 reads CASSQDGLGAGGNTEAFF. CDR3 in DNA: TGCGCCAGCAGCCAAGACGGACTAGGTGCAGGGGGCAACACTGAAGCTTTCTTT.

This clone was seen just once. This rearrangement joins TRBV6-2 or TRBV6-3 to TRBJ1-1, with D hard to call. The CDR3 covers 13 residues. Trimming took off 0 bases at V and 4 bases at J, with 6 bases between the two ends. Germline V gives CDR1 MNHEY, CDR2 SVGEGT. This CDR3 is CASSYSRGTEAFF. DNA for the CDR3: TGTGCCAGCAGTTACTCGAGAGGCACTGAAGCTTTCTTT.

The chain recombines TRBV4-3 with TRBJ2-3; D ambiguous. The CDR3 length is 17 residues. Trimming took 0 bases from V and 0 from J, leaving 13 bases between them. Germline values: CDR1 LGHNA, CDR2 YSLEER. CDR3 DNA sequence: TGCGCCAGCAGCCAAGACCTCATTAACCCCAGCACAGATACGCAGTATTTT. Its translation is CASSQDLINPSTDTQYF.

The rearrangement joins TRBV13 to TRBJ2-5; TRBD2 aligns across 10 bases. This CDR3 region has 16 residues. From germline, CDR1 is PRHDT and CDR2 FYEKMQ (reference sequence). The V and J ends lost 6 bases and 5 bases, in that order; junction bases with no gene match: 12. The CDR3 region is CASSDHGGLAFETQYF. CDR3 DNA: TGTGCCAGCAGTGATCATGGGGGACTAGCGTTTGAGACCCAGTACTTC.

This chain uses TRBV7-8 with TRBJ1-6, with 11 bases fitting TRBD1. CDR3 length: 18 amino acids. The germline CDR1 and CDR2 sequences are SGHVS and FQNEAQ. The J segment lost 0 bases and the V segment lost 5 bases, leaving 6 bases of the junction unmatched. Here the CDR3 reads CASSPRTGGGSYNSPLHF. The CDR3 DNA reads as TGTGCCAGCAGCCCCAGGACAGGGGGCGGCTCCTATAATTCACCCCTCCACTTT.

The rearrangement uses TRBV11-2 and TRBJ2-1; TRBD1 agrees at 10 bases. The germline gives CDR1 SGHAT, CDR2 FQNNGV. This CDR3 region has 13 residues. V trimming: 3 bases; J trimming: 7 bases; junction bases outside the gene matches: 0. As DNA, the CDR3 is TGTGCCAGCAGCTTGGGACAGGGGAATGAGCAGTTCTTC. It translates to CASSLGQGNEQFF.

The chain joins TRBV4-2 to TRBJ2-7, with a possible D match to TRBD2 (5 bases). Trimming took off 2 bases at V and 3 bases at J, with 11 bases between the two ends. The CDR3 extends over 14 amino acids. Germline values: CDR1 LGHNA, CDR2 YNFKEQ. CDR3 amino acids: CASSQQAGLYEQYF. The DNA for the CDR3 is TGTGCCAGCAGCCAACAGGCAGGACTCTACGAGCAGTACTTC.